This T cell receptor (beta chain) was captured by sequencing in a study of blood T cell repertoires in COVID-19. Across the whole study: Samples of COVID-19 (acute and convalescent) were obtained from the United States, Italy and Spain. From T cells, B-cell-depleted T cells, or PBMCs came the material, which was cDNA or gDNA.

Generated by immunoSEQ multiplex PCR, the TCRdb table keeps only in-frame clones and is missing some. The sample consists of under 200,000 clones, 80% of them appearing once. Germline CDR1 is SGHRS and CDR2 is YFSETQ. CDR3 length: 14 residues. Between the trimmed V and J ends, which lost 0 bases and 2 bases, there was a span of 8 bases. The chain carries TRBV5-1 and TRBJ1-1; D not resolved. The sample consisted of peripheral blood. The receptor comes from a man in his 70s with active or convalescent COVID-19. The CDR3 is CASSLGNTNTEAFF. Here the CDR3 DNA reads TGCGCCAGCAGCTTGGGAAATACAAACACTGAAGCTTTCTTT.